These T cell receptor beta chains were read from a single sample in a study of T-cell memory formation after mild COVID-19. Each CDR3 protein gets one entry after TCRdb re-called the 5' RACE reads with MiXCR. The sample has roughly 400,000 distinct CDR3 sequences; approximately 19% are singletons. The source material was PBMCs or a T cell subset sorted from them (not recorded which). The receptor source for this set is a man younger than 30 who had mild COVID-19 (a few samples of this study predate the infection). Cell type and time point are not known. Both conserved end residues are trimmed from each CDR3.

v_gene	j_gene	CDR3aa
TRBV7-2	TRBJ1-2	ASSRQNYYGYT
TRBV13	TRBJ2-1	ASSLVASGGADEQF
TRBV3-1	TRBJ2-7	ASSHSSGGTYEQY
TRBV30	TRBJ2-7	AWGGGEQY
TRBV23-1	TRBJ2-1	ASGYRVTPYNEQF
TRBV7-2	TRBJ2-5	ASSFTSGAILETQY
TRBV25-1	TRBJ1-2	ASSDQGLGYT
TRBV9	TRBJ2-3	ASSGLAGASTDTQY
TRBV5-1	TRBJ2-7	ASSLYPHYSYEQY
TRBV7-9	TRBJ2-3	ASSSVAGGTTDTQY
TRBV7-8	TRBJ2-1	ASSLGQYYNEQF
TRBV7-9	TRBJ2-5	ASSRIAGALETQY
TRBV20-1	TRBJ2-7	SARDQAGYEQY
TRBV5-1	TRBJ1-3	ASSLAVTAPGNTIY
TRBV12-5	TRBJ2-3	ASGFWTGGNRY
TRBV12-3/TRBV12-4	TRBJ1-4	ASSFGQEEKLF
TRBV4-2	TRBJ1-2	ASSQDLGDRRGYT
TRBV6-1	TRBJ2-3	ASSAGTGREY
TRBV4-3	TRBJ2-4	ASSQDEPKTSGGNIQY
TRBV12-3/TRBV12-4	TRBJ1-4	ASSSPTGAREKLF
TRBV7-9	TRBJ1-1	ASSQGAWSTEAF
TRBV27	TRBJ1-2	ASGRTGGYGYT
TRBV19	TRBJ1-2	ASSRAERGGYT
TRBV24-1	TRBJ2-1	ATSDFLGNEQF
TRBV10-3	TRBJ2-1	ASCENEQF
TRBV15	TRBJ2-5	ATSRDPGGQETQY
TRBV6-6	TRBJ2-7	ASSHAEVSYEQY
TRBV20-1	TRBJ2-3	SAKIGTPTDTQY
TRBV7-9	TRBJ2-2	ASSLADVRLNTGELF